These T cell receptor beta chains were read from a single sample in a study of shared clonotypes between healthy human individuals. Libraries were prepared by immunoSEQ multiplex PCR; TCRdb keeps only in-frame clonotypes and omits some of them. Here the sample spans hundreds of thousands of clones, approximately 96% being singletons. The sequencing input was naive CD8+ T cells sorted from blood. These receptor sequences come from a woman aged 30 to 39 in good health. Both conserved end residues are part of each CDR3. The D gene is left open where the match is weak. Rows may omit the clone size; those that give it use once, few, many or a size class.

V	J	D	size	DNA	CDR3
TRBV29-1	TRBJ2-1	-	-	TGCAGCGTTGATGTGCGCCGGAATGAGCAGTTCTTC	CSVDVRRNEQFF
TRBV27	TRBJ1-2	TRBD1	-	TGTGCCAGCAGTTTCGGGCGTGGACAGGGACACTATGGCTACACCTTC	CASSFGRGQGHYGYTF
TRBV14	TRBJ2-7	-	-	TGTGCCAGCAGCCAAGAAATAGTAACGGCGTCCGAGGACTACGAGCAGTACTTC	CASSQEIVTASEDYEQYF
TRBV7-3	TRBJ2-5	TRBD1	-	TGTGCCAGCAGCTTAGTGACAGGGCAAGAGACCCAGTACTTC	CASSLVTGQETQYF
TRBV9	TRBJ1-3	-	-	TGTGCCAGCAGCGTAGCCGGAAACACCATATATTTT	CASSVAGNTIYF
TRBV28	TRBJ2-7	-	-	TGTGCCAGCAGCCCCACAGGGCTCTACGAGCAGTACTTC	CASSPTGLYEQYF
TRBV19	TRBJ1-4	-	-	TGTGCCAGTAGGACAAGGACAGCTCCTAATGAAAAACTGTTTTTT	CASRTRTAPNEKLFF
TRBV28	TRBJ2-7	TRBD2	-	TGTGCCAGCAGTCCCAAAGCGGGAGTCTACGAGCAGTACTTC	CASSPKAGVYEQYF
TRBV7-9	TRBJ1-2	TRBD1	-	TGTGCCAGCAGCTTAGCGACAGGGGCCGAATTTGGCTACACCTTC	CASSLATGAEFGYTF
TRBV29-1	TRBJ2-1	TRBD2	-	TGCAGCGTTGAAGAAAGTCTAGCGGCCTACAATGAGCAGTTCTTC	CSVEESLAAYNEQFF
TRBV29-1	TRBJ2-7	-	-	TGCAGCGTTGAAGGGGGCACAGGGAACACCTACGAGCAGTACTTC	CSVEGGTGNTYEQYF
TRBV27	TRBJ2-7	-	-	TGTGCCAGCAGTTTGGCCGGGGACGTTAGCTACGAGCAGTACTTC	CASSLAGDVSYEQYF
TRBV6-1	TRBJ2-7	-	-	TGTGCCAGCAGTGAAGCGATTCTATACGAGCAGTACTTC	CASSEAILYEQYF
TRBV19	TRBJ1-1	-	few	TGTGCCAGTAGTATCTGGGGAGGGCTGGGCACTGAAGCTTTCTTT	CASSIWGGLGTEAFF
TRBV27	TRBJ2-2	-	-	TGTGCCAGCAGTTTTACTCAAAGGGCCGGGGAGCTGTTTTTT	CASSFTQRAGELFF
TRBV15	TRBJ2-1	-	-	TGTGCCACCAGCAGAGACCGGGACCCCGAGGAGGACAATGAGCAGTTCTTC	CATSRDRDPEEDNEQFF
TRBV19	TRBJ1-5	-	-	TGTGCCAGTAGAGCAGGGTCGGTACAGCCCCAGCATTTT	CASRAGSVQPQHF
TRBV13	TRBJ1-1	-	-	TGTGCCAGCAGAATTGGGGGAGGCACTGAAGCTTTCTTT	CASRIGGGTEAFF
TRBV4-2	TRBJ2-7	TRBD2	once	TGTGCCAGCAGCCAAGATTATGGACCGCGGACTAGCGCGACCTACGAGCAGTACTTC	CASSQDYGPRTSATYEQYF
TRBV27	TRBJ1-5	-	-	TGTGCCAGCAGCCCCATGAATCGCAATCAGCCCCAGCATTTT	CASSPMNRNQPQHF
TRBV28	TRBJ2-7	TRBD2	-	TGTGCCAGCAGTTTAATAGCGGGAGGAGCCGCCTACGAGCAGTACTTC	CASSLIAGGAAYEQYF
TRBV7-9	TRBJ2-5	TRBD1	-	TGTGCCAGCAGCTTAGGGACAGGGCAAGAGACCCAGTACTTC	CASSLGTGQETQYF
TRBV7-9	TRBJ2-7	-	once	TGTGCCAGCAGCTCCGACACTAGCAGGCATTACTACGAGCAGTACTTC	CASSSDTSRHYYEQYF
TRBV13	TRBJ2-1	TRBD1	-	TGTGCCACCTCACATTCGGGACAGGGGGAAGGTGAGCAGTTCTTC	CATSHSGQGEGEQFF
TRBV7-9	TRBJ2-1	TRBD2	-	TGTGCCAGCAGCGCGAGCGGGAGGGGGTACAATGAGCAGTTCTTC	CASSASGRGYNEQFF
TRBV9	TRBJ2-3	-	-	TGTGCCAGCAGCGCCGGGACTTTAATTTTGCCTGGCACAGATACGCAGTATTTT	CASSAGTLILPGTDTQYF
TRBV28	TRBJ2-7	TRBD2	-	TGTGCCAGCAGTTTACGTGAAGGGTGGCTAGCGGAGGGAGGCTACGAGCAGTACTTC	CASSLREGWLAEGGYEQYF
TRBV30	TRBJ2-1	-	-	TGTGCCTGGAGTGGGGAGGAGCAGTTCTTC	CAWSGEEQFF
TRBV6-1	TRBJ2-7	-	once	TGTGCCAGCAGTGACCGGGACTCCAACTACGAGCAGTACTTC	CASSDRDSNYEQYF
TRBV5-1	TRBJ1-1	TRBD1	-	TGCGCCAGCAGCCCTGGACAGGCGAACACTGAAGCTTTCTTT	CASSPGQANTEAFF
TRBV5-1	TRBJ1-1	-	-	TGCGCCAGCAGCCCGGCTTTCGGGGGAGCGAACACTGAAGCTTTCTTT	CASSPAFGGANTEAFF
TRBV30	TRBJ1-5	-	-	TGTGCCTGGAGGGGGCAGCCCAATCAGCCCCAGCATTTT	CAWRGQPNQPQHF
TRBV2	TRBJ2-1	TRBD2	once	TGTGCCAGCAGCGCCACGAGGGACTACTCCTACAATGAGCAGTTCTTC	CASSATRDYSYNEQFF
TRBV19	TRBJ2-3	TRBD1	-	TGTGCCAGTAGTCCGGGACAGGGGGCAGATACGCAGTATTTT	CASSPGQGADTQYF
TRBV15	TRBJ2-3	-	-	TGTGCCACCAGCGAGGGGGTTCTGGACACAGATACGCAGTATTTT	CATSEGVLDTDTQYF
TRBV27	TRBJ2-1	TRBD2	once	TGTGCCAGCAGTTTATCAGCGGGAAGCTCCTACAATGAGCAGTTCTTC	CASSLSAGSSYNEQFF
TRBV15	TRBJ1-1	-	-	TGTGCCACCAGCAGATCGGACGTGAACACTGAAGCTTTCTTT	CATSRSDVNTEAFF
TRBV1	TRBJ2-2	-	-	TGCACCAGCGGAATACGAGATTTCACCGGGGAGCTGTTTTTT	CTSGIRDFTGELFF
TRBV2	TRBJ2-3	TRBD2	-	TGTGCCAGCAGTGGACTAGCGGGAAGCGGGACAGATACGCAGTATTTT	CASSGLAGSGTDTQYF
TRBV5-4	TRBJ2-7	TRBD2	once	TGTGCCAGCAGCATGGGACTAGCGGGAGTCCTCGAGCAGTACTTC	CASSMGLAGVLEQYF
TRBV6-1	TRBJ1-1	TRBD1	once	TGTGCCAGCAGTGATGGACAGGGGTGGACTGAAGCTTTCTTT	CASSDGQGWTEAFF
TRBV5-1	TRBJ2-5	TRBD2	-	TGCGCCAGCAGCCAGGATTTTGGGTTGGGACTAGCGGAACAAGAGACCCAGTACTTC	CASSQDFGLGLAEQETQYF